The entry below gives a single T cell receptor beta chain sequence along with its context. Original data processing: From reference gene primer amplification, estimates of nucleated cell counts were derived. The data were produced by immunoSEQ multiplex PCR, yet TCRdb's version contains in-frame clones alone and is incomplete. D and trimming come from the DNA, and the V and J calls and clone size come from that table. This sample has 87,000 or so clones, with roughly 84% found just once. The V segment lost 3 bases and the J segment 2 bases; nucleotides outside the gene matches: 4. The CDR3 length is 14 residues. Germline CDR1 reads MNHEY; CDR2 reads SVGEGT. The source of the sample is a study of blood T cell repertoires in COVID-19. At the level of the study: Some COVID-19 samples were acute and others convalescent; all came from the United States, Italy and Spain. From T cells, B-cell-depleted T cells, or PBMCs came the material, which was cDNA or gDNA.

The sequence was obtained from a woman aged 80 or over with acute or convalescent COVID-19. Sequences were obtained from peripheral blood. The rearrangement joins TRBV6-2 or TRBV6-3 to TRBJ2-7, with 7 bases fitting TRBD1. In nucleotides, the CDR3 is TGTGCCAGCAGTTATAACAGGGGACCCTACGAGCAGTACTTC. The encoded protein is CASSYNRGPYEQYF.